Each of the 27 T cell receptor beta chains below was sequenced from the same sample in a study of read filtering for tumor transcriptome and immune sequencing. The library was built from 400 to 500 ng RNA with molecular barcoded adaptors for alpha/delta and beta/gamma chains. TCRdb ran MiXCR on the reads and lists one entry per CDR3 protein. Of around 26,000 distinct CDR3 sequences listed, under 15% are singletons. Sample: a population of CD138-negative cells sorted from bone marrow. All receptors derive from a donor aged 40 or older with multiple myeloma.

This clonotype was counted at least ten times. The chain recombines TRBV2 with TRBJ2-3; 7 nucleotides agree with TRBD1. V lost 4 bases and J lost 0; bases outside the gene matches: 7. This CDR3 contains 16 residues. Germline assignment: CDR1 SNHLY and CDR2 FYNNEI. The CDR3 spells CASSVRPGQSTDTQYF. The CDR3 DNA is TGTGCCAGCAGTGTGAGACCGGGACAGAGCACAGATACGCAGTATTTT.

Here the CDR3 reads CASSPQLSGANVLTF. CDR3 coding DNA: TGTGCCAGCAGTCCACAGCTTTCTGGGGCCAACGTCCTGACTTTC. The chain combines TRBV6-5 with TRBJ2-6; D is uncertain. Germline V lookup: CDR1 MNHEY, CDR2 SVGAGI. There are 15 residues in the CDR3. V lost 5 bases to trimming and J lost 1 base, with 9 bases between them.

This clonotype was detected many times. The chain uses TRBV7-9 and TRBJ2-2, with 10 bases fitting TRBD1. The CDR3 is made up of 15 amino acids. V lost 7 bases and J lost 4; bases outside the gene matches: 6. CDR1 SEHNR and CDR2 FQNEAQ come from the germline V gene (reference sequence). This chain's CDR3 is CASIPGQGSTGELFF. CDR3 bases: TGTGCCAGCATCCCGGGACAGGGGTCCACCGGGGAGCTGTTTTTT. Together with reference TRBV7-9 and TRBJ2-2, the CDR3 gives the full variable domain: DTGVSQNPRHKITKRGQNVTFRCDPISEHNRLYWYRQTLGQGPEFLTYFQNEAQLEKSRLLSDRFSAERPKGSFSTLEIQRTEQGDSAMYLCASIPGQGSTGELFFGEGSRLTVL.

Ten or more counts support this clonotype. V usage is TRBV28 and J usage is TRBJ1-1; D is uncertain. The CDR3 is 14 residues long. Per germline, CDR1 MDHEN and CDR2 SYDVKM. The V end lost 7 bases, the J end lost 2 bases, and 14 bases lay between the germline ends. CDR3 sequence (DNA): TGTGCCAGCACTGGCTTGGGTCGAAACACTGAAGCTTTCTTT. It translates to CASTGLGRNTEAFF.

This clonotype came up a few times. The chain carries TRBV6-6 and TRBJ1-5, with TRBD1 matching over 7 bases. CDR1 is MNHNY, CDR2 SVGAGI, per germline (reference sequence). There are 14 residues in the CDR3. Trimming removed 7 bases from V and 1 base from J; junction bases left unmatched: 4. CDR3 DNA sequence: TGTGCCAGCACCGAGGGACAGAGCAATCAGCCCCAGCATTTT. Its translation: CASTEGQSNQPQHF.

This clonotype was detected ten times or more. The genes are TRBV28 and TRBJ1-4, with D uncertain. Trimming shortened V by 5 bases and J by 2 bases, and 15 bases separated the two germline ends. Germline values: CDR1 MDHEN, CDR2 SYDVKM. This CDR3 region has 16 residues. Written as DNA, the CDR3 is TGTGCCAGCAGTCCTCCCTCGATGGGGACTAATGAAAAACTGTTTTTT. Translation gives CASSPPSMGTNEKLFF.

This chain links TRBV20-1 with TRBJ2-5; TRBD2 matches at 9 bases. CDR1 is DFQATT and CDR2 is SNEGSKA in the germline V gene (reference sequence). The V segment lost 6 bases and the J segment 5 bases; nucleotides outside the gene matches: 13. This CDR3 is built from 15 residues. CDR3 sequence (DNA): TGCAGTGCGGAAGCGGCTAGCGGGATCGAGGAGACCCAGTACTTC. Residues: CSAEAASGIEETQYF.

The V gene is TRBV14, the J gene TRBJ2-2; D remains unclear. V gave up 5 bases and J gave up 6 bases, with 13 bases separating them. There are 14 residues in the CDR3. Germline V gene sequence: CDR1 SGHDN, CDR2 FVKESK. The CDR3 here is CASSGVRGPGELFF. CDR3 DNA sequence: TGTGCCAGCAGCGGAGTTAGAGGCCCCGGGGAGCTGTTTTTT.

This clonotype was observed at least ten times. The V and J genes are TRBV5-1 and TRBJ2-1; D might be TRBD2 (5 bases). The CDR3 extends over 15 amino acids. Trimming removed 0 bases at V and 7 bases at J, with 14 bases between. The germline gives CDR1 SGHRS, CDR2 YFSETQ. The CDR3 loop is CASSLAGLDKNEQFF. The CDR3 DNA reads TGCGCCAGCAGCTTGGCTGGACTTGACAAAAATGAGCAGTTCTTC.

This clonotype was seen a handful of times. This rearrangement joins TRBV12-3 or TRBV12-4 to TRBJ1-1; D is perhaps TRBD1 (6 bases). V lost 6 bases, J lost 4 bases, and 21 bases lay in between. The CDR3 is made up of 16 amino acids. The DNA of the CDR3 is TGTGCCAGCAGCTTGAATCCCGGGACAAAGGGCACTGAAGCTTTCTTT. Translation: CASSLNPGTKGTEAFF.

The chain couples TRBV5-6 to TRBJ2-5, with D maybe TRBD2 (7 bases). This CDR3 is built from 14 residues. The germline gives CDR1 SGHDT, CDR2 YYEEEE. V was pared by 4 bases and J by 1 base, with 11 bases between. CDR3 sequence reads: CASSVGGRQETQYF. The CDR3 DNA sequence: TGTGCCAGCAGCGTGGGGGGGCGCCAAGAGACCCAGTACTTC.

This clonotype was counted at least ten times. V usage is TRBV20-1 and J usage is TRBJ2-7; D possibly corresponds to TRBD1 (6 bases). Germline CDR1 DFQATT, CDR2 SNEGSKA (reference sequence). V was pared by 2 bases and J by 3 bases, with 11 bases between. This CDR3 region has 13 residues. For the CDR3, the DNA is TGCAGTGCTAGAAACGGACAGTACTACGAGCAGTACTTC. As protein: CSARNGQYYEQYF.

This clonotype was seen ten or more times. The rearrangement joins TRBV5-1 to TRBJ2-5, with D perhaps matching TRBD1 (6 bases). The CDR3 loop spans 14 amino acids. Deletions cut 1 base from V and 3 bases from J, with 10 bases between. Germline values: CDR1 SGHRS, CDR2 YFSETQ. CDR3 coding DNA: TGCGCCAGCAGCTTGTGGGCAGGGGAAGAGACCCAGTACTTC. It encodes CASSLWAGEETQYF.

This clonotype occurred many times. The chain combines TRBV6-9 with TRBJ2-1, with 9 bases aligning to TRBD2. V lost 5 bases to trimming and J lost 6 bases; unmatched junction nucleotides: 8. Germline assignment: CDR1 MNHGY and CDR2 SVAAGI. CDR3 length equals 15 residues. DNA of the CDR3: TGTGCCAGCAGTCATAGCGGGAGCGAAGGCAATGAGCAGTTCTTC. Protein sequence: CASSHSGSEGNEQFF.

This clonotype was counted a few times. The chain recombines TRBV6-6 with TRBJ2-5; 7 bases map to TRBD1. With V trimmed by 2 bases and J by 2 bases, 5 bases remained unmatched. CDR3 length equals 15 residues. The germline CDR1 and CDR2 sequences are MNHNY and SVGAGI (reference sequence). The CDR3 DNA reads TGTGCCAGCAGTTACGACCGGGACAGACAAGAGACCCAGTACTTC. As protein: CASSYDRDRQETQYF.

This clonotype occurred many times. The gene calls are TRBV19 and TRBJ2-7; 9 nucleotides line up with TRBD1. Looked up from germline, CDR1 is LNHDA and CDR2 is SQIVND (reference sequence). V gave up 3 bases and J gave up 3 bases; unmatched junction bases: 3. This CDR3 contains 14 residues. The CDR3 DNA sequence: TGTGCCAGTAGTATCCTGGACAGGGGCTACGAGCAGTACTTC. Translation: CASSILDRGYEQYF.

This clonotype was observed at least ten times. This sequence joins TRBV18 and TRBJ2-1; D might be TRBD1 or TRBD2, each matching 5 bases. This CDR3 spans 16 amino acids. The V gene's germline CDR1 is KGHSH and CDR2 LQKENI. V gave up 4 bases and J gave up 7 bases, with 20 bases separating them. CDR3 amino acids: CASSQDRDPGVNEQFF. The CDR3 nucleotides read TGTGCCAGCTCACAGGACCGGGACCCCGGTGTAAATGAGCAGTTCTTC.

In its sample, this clonotype was seen many times. This sequence joins TRBV29-1 and TRBJ2-7; 8 positions agree with TRBD1. The CDR3 runs 12 residues. Per germline, CDR1 SQVTM and CDR2 ANQGSEA. V dropped 5 bases and J dropped 4; count of bases not matched to a gene: 4. CDR3 sequence reads: CSVWTGKYEQYF. Here the CDR3 DNA reads TGCAGCGTTTGGACAGGGAAGTACGAGCAGTACTTC.

This clonotype has at least ten counts. The chain combines TRBV7-9 with TRBJ2-1; D possibly uses TRBD1 or TRBD2 (6 bases each). Germline CDR1 SEHNR, CDR2 FQNEAQ (reference sequence). This CDR3 comprises 15 residues. Trimming removed 5 bases from V and 6 bases from J, with 17 bases in between. Here the CDR3 reads CASSPMGGLPNEQFF. DNA for the CDR3: TGTGCCAGCAGCCCGATGGGGGGCCTCCCCAATGAGCAGTTCTTC.

This clonotype was counted many times. The rearrangement uses TRBV5-1 and TRBJ2-1; a weak D match, TRBD1 (6 bases). The CDR3 spans 15 residues. The V gene lost 1 base and the J gene lost 8 bases, with 16 bases spanning the gap. Germline CDR1 is SGHRS and CDR2 is YFSETQ. The chain's CDR3 is CASSLRRQVWDEQFF. CDR3 nucleotide sequence: TGCGCCAGCAGCTTGAGGAGACAGGTGTGGGATGAGCAGTTCTTC. Complete variable domain (other parts from reference TRBV5-1 and TRBJ2-1): KAGVTQTPRYLIKTRGQQVTLSCSPISGHRSVSWYQQTPGQGLQFLFEYFSETQRNKGNFPGRFSGRQFSNSRSEMNVSTLELGDSALYLCASSLRRQVWDEQFFGPGTRLTVL.

Many counts were recorded for this clonotype. The chain joins TRBV7-6 to TRBJ2-5; possibly TRBD1 for D (5 bases). CDR1 is SGHVS and CDR2 is FNYEAQ in the germline V gene. Trimming took 5 bases from V and 4 from J, leaving 11 bases between them. The CDR3 sequence is 13 residues long. The CDR3 here is CASSQGRLETQYF. The DNA of the CDR3 is TGTGCCAGCAGCCAGGGCCGTTTAGAGACCCAGTACTTC.

This clonotype was detected many times. The V gene is TRBV3-1, the J gene TRBJ2-3, with TRBD2 identical over 9 bases. Trimming cost V 4 bases and J 4 bases; bases outside gene matches: 6. The CDR3 is 15 residues long. Germline CDR1 is LGHDT and CDR2 is YNNKEL (reference sequence). CDR3 sequence: CASSPIAGEADTQYF. The CDR3 bases are TGTGCCAGCAGCCCTATAGCGGGGGAGGCAGATACGCAGTATTTT.

This clonotype was counted ten times or more. The genes are TRBV3-1 and TRBJ2-1; D gene unclear. The CDR3 spans 14 residues. The germline V and J ends were trimmed by 3 bases and 3 bases, with 9 bases remaining between them. The germline CDR1 and CDR2 sequences are LGHDT and YNNKEL (reference sequence). The CDR3 DNA reads TGTGCCAGCAGCCATGGCCTCCACTACAATGAGCAGTTCTTC. Protein: CASSHGLHYNEQFF.

This clonotype was picked up many times. V is TRBV7-9 and J is TRBJ2-5; D is ambiguous. V dropped 1 base and J dropped 3 bases, with 3 bases sitting between them. The CDR3 loop spans 12 amino acids. Germline assignment: CDR1 SEHNR and CDR2 FQNEAQ (reference sequence). CDR3 amino acids: CASSLGEETQYF. The CDR3 DNA follows: TGTGCCAGCAGCTTAGGGGAAGAGACCCAGTACTTC.

This clonotype appeared many times. This chain links TRBV19 with TRBJ1-1; no clear D. This CDR3 has 16 amino acids. Germline V lookup: CDR1 LNHDA, CDR2 SQIVND (reference sequence). The V gene lost 5 bases and the J gene lost 4 bases, with 20 bases spanning the gap. The CDR3 loop is CASSPPAQRLGTEAFF. The CDR3 nucleotides read TGTGCCAGTAGTCCTCCGGCCCAGCGGCTTGGCACTGAAGCTTTCTTT.

At least ten counts were recorded for this clonotype. This chain connects TRBV12-3 or TRBV12-4 to TRBJ2-5, with 9 nucleotides matching TRBD1. CDR3 size: 14 residues. With 3 bases clipped from V and 5 bases from J, the junction kept 4 bases outside the gene matches. CDR3: CASSFGDRDETQYF. CDR3 sequence (DNA): TGTGCCAGCAGTTTCGGGGACAGGGATGAGACCCAGTACTTC.

This chain connects TRBV12-3 or TRBV12-4 to TRBJ2-2; TRBD1 matches at 10 bases. This CDR3 has 16 residues. With 3 bases clipped from V and 2 bases from J, the junction kept 3 bases outside the gene matches. The CDR3 sequence is CASSFGDRGNTGELFF. Here the CDR3 DNA reads TGTGCCAGCAGTTTTGGGGACAGGGGTAACACCGGGGAGCTGTTTTTT.